The present T cell receptor (beta chain) was sequenced within a study of cytomegalovirus exposure and HLA in healthy donors. Study overall: Out of 150 million to 200 million T cells, an earlier analysis found some 110 million unique TCR beta sequences in total. Notes on the study in general: Within an earlier analysis, most TCR beta V segments proved productive either about 87% or about 30% of the time. A later analysis linked a missense variant in DCLRE1C to the trimming of TCR beta V and J genes.

Notes on this clone: The antigen is undetermined.

Healthy donors of bone marrow made up the group. The study ran its PCR with 60 Vbeta and 13 Jbeta primers. The data were produced by immunoSEQ multiplex PCR, yet TCRdb's version contains in-frame clones alone and is incomplete. The sample includes tens of thousands of clones, 70% to 85% of them seen just once. CDR3 length: 14 amino acids. Germline CDR1 and CDR2: LGHNA and YNFKEQ. Trimming removed 3 bases from V and 5 bases from J, with 11 bases in between. This TCR derives from a woman between 50 and 59 years old in good health and CMV-seropositive. The sequencing sample was made of PBMCs. The chain carries TRBV4-2 and TRBJ1-3; weak D call: TRBD1 (5 bases). The CDR3 DNA reads as TGTGCCAGCAGCCAGCAGGGTAGAAGAAACACCATATATTTT. Protein: CASSQQGRRNTIYF.